These 23 T cell receptor beta chains were all obtained from the same sample, sequenced in a study of metastatic and nonmetastatic thyroid tumors. Patients had received no treatment of any kind before thyroid surgery. TCRdb re-called the PCR reads through MiXCR. The table lists some 64,000 clones, roughly 4.1% of them singletons. The sample was blood. The receptors derive from a female donor with papillary thyroid cancer or a benign thyroid nodule (not recorded which). Some clones in this sample may be carry-over from other donors' samples.

This clone was recorded many times. J is TRBJ1-6 and V is TRBV5-4; no clear D. The CDR3 loop spans 12 amino acids. V dropped 0 bases and J dropped 7 bases, with 2 bases sitting between them. Germline CDR1 and CDR2: SGHNT and YYREEE (reference sequence). The CDR3 DNA reads as TGTGCCAGCAGCTTGGCAAATTCACCCCTCCACTTT. This gives the protein CASSLANSPLHF.

This clone was detected only a few times. At one of its ends the junction is not consistent with the germline gene, which may arise from a read error. This sequence joins TRBV11-2 and TRBJ2-7; no clear D gene. The germline V gene encodes CDR1 SGHAT and CDR2 FQNNGV. CDR3 length: 12 residues. The CDR3 DNA follows: TGCGCCAGCAGCTCTCCGTCCTACGAGCAGTACTTC. It yields the protein CASSSPSYEQYF.

This clone was counted at least ten times. The genes are TRBV24-1 and TRBJ2-7; D call uncertain. Germline V gives CDR1 KGHDR, CDR2 SFDVKD. V was clipped by 2 bases and J by 2 bases, with 0 bases between them. This CDR3 comprises 11 residues. DNA for the CDR3: TGTGCCACCAGTGATTCCTACGAGCAGTACTTC. Protein: CATSDSYEQYF.

This clone was recorded many times. The chain combines TRBV2 with TRBJ1-4; D uncertain. CDR3 length: 15 residues. CDR1 SNHLY and CDR2 FYNNEI come from the germline V gene. Trimming left V 6 bases short and J 3 bases short, with 14 bases between. This CDR3 reads CASSGGRNPNEKLFF. CDR3 sequence (DNA): TGTGCCAGCAGCGGCGGGAGGAACCCTAATGAAAAACTGTTTTTT.

This chain links TRBV27 with TRBJ1-2; the match to TRBD1 covers 7 bases. CDR1 is MNHEY, CDR2 SMNVEV, per germline (reference sequence). V was clipped by 2 bases and J by 5 bases; unmatched bases: 5. This CDR3 is 14 amino acids long. CDR3 sequence reads: CASSLRQGVYGYTF. The CDR3 nucleotides are TGTGCCAGCAGTTTACGACAGGGTGTGTATGGCTACACCTTC.

The V call is TRBV7-2, the J call TRBJ1-2, with a weak D call TRBD1 (5 bases). The germline V and J ends were trimmed by 1 base and 8 bases, with 14 bases remaining between them. CDR1 and CDR2 from the germline V gene are SGHTA and FQGNSA. This CDR3 has 14 amino acids. CDR3 residues: CASSLDGSGRGYTF. CDR3 coding DNA: TGTGCCAGCAGCTTAGACGGCTCAGGGCGGGGCTACACCTTC. Full variable domain (rest looked up from reference TRBV7-2 and TRBJ1-2): GAGVSQSPSNKVTEKGKDVELRCDPISGHTALYWYRQSLGQGLEFLIYFQGNSAPDKSGLPSDRFSAERTGGSVSTLTIQRTQQEDSAVYLCASSLDGSGRGYTFGSGTRLTVV.

The gene calls are TRBV12-5 and TRBJ2-7, with D hard to call. The CDR3 sequence is 12 residues long. Per germline, CDR1 LGHNT and CDR2 FRNRAP. V was shortened by 2 bases and J by 6 bases, with 8 bases between the two germline ends. The CDR3 protein is CASGLPSLEQYF. As DNA, the CDR3 is TGTGCTAGTGGTTTGCCCTCTCTCGAGCAGTACTTC.

This clone has more than one count but fewer than ten. The chain combines TRBV5-1 with TRBJ2-7; the match to TRBD2 covers 10 bases. V lost 4 bases to trimming and J lost 3 bases; unmatched junction nucleotides: 7. The CDR3 runs to 15 residues. The germline CDR1 and CDR2 sequences are SGHRS and YFSETQ. The CDR3: CASSPLAGDHYEQYF. The CDR3 DNA is TGCGCCAGCAGCCCTCTAGCGGGGGATCACTACGAGCAGTACTTC.

In its sample, this clone was seen a few times. Since a much larger clone is just one base distant, this may be a read error. The gene calls are TRBV28 and TRBJ2-7; tentative D call: TRBD2 (6 bases). The end of the DNA aligns better with TRBJ2-5, so the J call may be wrong. The CDR3 has 13 residues. Germline V gene sequence: CDR1 MDHEN, CDR2 SYDVKM. The CDR3 bases are TGTGCCAGTACCGTGGGGGGTACGGAGACCCAGTACTTC. It is translated as CASTVGGTETQYF.

The table lists this clone with many counts. The chain recombines TRBV6-1 with TRBJ2-1; D not certain. Germline CDR1 MNHNS, CDR2 SASEGT. The CDR3 spans 11 residues. The V end was cut by 7 bases, the J end by 5 bases, with 6 bases between. In DNA, the CDR3 is TGTGCCAGCAATCGTCACAATGAGCAGTTCTTC. This gives the protein CASNRHNEQFF.

This clone showed up just a few times. Mismatch with germline at one junction end may stem from a read error. The genes are TRBV28 and TRBJ1-2; no reliable D call. This CDR3 contains 12 residues. The germline V gene encodes CDR1 MDHEN and CDR2 SYDVKM. CDR3 region: CASNLGSYGYTF. The CDR3 DNA sequence: TGTGCCAGCAATTTAGGGAGCTATGGCTACACCTTC.

This clone was seen only a few times. The chain joins TRBV7-8 to TRBJ2-3, with TRBD1 matching over 9 bases. The CDR3 is made up of 17 amino acids. CDR1 and CDR2 (germline): SGHVS, FQNEAQ. The V segment lost 1 base and the J segment 2 bases; nucleotides outside the gene matches: 7. The CDR3: CASSLGTGAPNTDTQYF. The CDR3 nucleotides are TGTGCCAGCAGCTTAGGGACAGGGGCCCCGAACACAGATACGCAGTATTTT. Combining the CDR3 with reference TRBV7-8 and TRBJ2-3 gives the whole variable domain GAGVSQSPRYKVAKRGQDVALRCDPISGHVSLFWYQQALGQGPEFLTYFQNEAQLDKSGLPSDRFFAERPEGSVSTLKIQRTQQEDSAVYLCASSLGTGAPNTDTQYFGPGTRLTVL.

The sample holds many counts of this clone. The rearrangement links TRBV10-3 to TRBJ1-1; perhaps TRBD1 as D (5 bases). The CDR3 is 14 residues long. CDR1 and CDR2 (germline): ENHRY, SYGVKD. V was shortened by 4 bases and J by 1 base, with 10 bases between the two germline ends. CDR3 DNA: TGTGCCATCAGTGTAGAAAGGGGGAACACTGAAGCTTTCTTT. Translating it yields CAISVERGNTEAFF.

The sample holds many counts of this clone. The chain couples TRBV7-6 to TRBJ2-1; D might be TRBD1 (5 bases). Looked up from germline, CDR1 is SGHVS and CDR2 is FNYEAQ. Trimming took off 1 base at V and 6 bases at J, with 19 bases between the two ends. The CDR3 loop spans 17 amino acids. CDR3 in amino acids: CASSLGGWQGHFNEQFF. The CDR3 bases are TGTGCCAGCAGCTTAGGTGGTTGGCAGGGTCATTTCAATGAGCAGTTCTTC. The entire variable domain, with the rest obtained from reference TRBV7-6 and TRBJ2-1, is as follows: GAGVSQSPRYKVTKRGQDVALRCDPISGHVSLYWYRQALGQGPEFLTYFNYEAQQDKSGLPNDRFSAERPEGSISTLTIQRTEQRDSAMYRCASSLGGWQGHFNEQFFGPGTRLTVL.

In this sample, this clone turned up many times. The chain recombines TRBV9 with TRBJ2-1; unclear D gene. Germline values: CDR1 SGDLS, CDR2 YYNGEE. The length of the CDR3 is 16 residues. Trimming pared 0 bases from V and 1 base from J, leaving 11 bases between. The CDR3 nucleotides read TGTGCCAGCAGCGTAGCAAGGAGTGCATCCTACAATGAGCAGTTCTTC. The encoded protein is CASSVARSASYNEQFF.

The chain uses TRBV27 and TRBJ2-3; D is unresolved. The CDR3 runs 15 residues. The germline V gene encodes CDR1 MNHEY and CDR2 SMNVEV (reference sequence). Trimming took 5 bases from V and 0 from J, leaving 12 bases between them. CDR3 DNA: TGTGCCAGCAGTCCGTTATCGGCTAGCACAGATACGCAGTATTTT. Translated: CASSPLSASTDTQYF.

This clone was recorded a few times. A single base separates this from a much larger clone, so it may be a read error. The chain carries TRBV2 and TRBJ2-7, with D possibly TRBD1 on 5 matching bases. CDR1 and CDR2 (germline): SNHLY, FYNNEI. V was cut by 7 bases and J by 9 bases, with 19 bases left in between. The CDR3 extends over 13 amino acids. CDR3: CASKGQGVAWQYF. The DNA for the CDR3 is TGTGCCAGCAAGGGGCAGGGCGTCGCGTGGCAGTACTTC.

V gene TRBV12-3 or TRBV12-4 combines with J gene TRBJ2-6, with D maybe TRBD1 (6 bases). Trimming cost V 5 bases and J 2 bases, with 16 bases left between them. This CDR3 spans 17 amino acids. CDR3 residues: CASSAPPTGPGANVLTF. The CDR3 DNA is TGTGCCAGCAGTGCTCCTCCCACAGGGCCTGGGGCCAACGTCCTGACTTTC.

This clone was counted between two and nine times. The CDR3 does not close with the conserved phenylalanine or tryptophan, likely indicating a read error. The chain couples TRBV9 to TRBJ2-3; 10 nucleotides align to TRBD2. The V segment lost 2 bases and the J segment 7 bases; nucleotides outside the gene matches: 10. Germline-derived CDR1 and CDR2 are SGDLS and YYNGEE. The CDR3 length is 16 residues. For the CDR3, the DNA is TGTGCCAGCAGCGTCACGCCGGGACTAGCGACCCATACGCAGTATCTT. Its translation is CASSVTPGLATHTQYL.

This clone was picked up many times. V and J are TRBV5-8 and TRBJ1-5; D is possibly TRBD1 (6 bases). V was shortened by 2 bases and J by 7 bases, with 16 bases between the two germline ends. The CDR3 totals 15 residues. Per the germline V gene, CDR1 is SGHTS and CDR2 is YDEGEE. The CDR3 sequence: CASSFRMGGGQPQHF. In nucleotides, the CDR3 is TGTGCCAGCAGCTTCCGTATGGGGGGCGGGCAGCCCCAGCATTTT.

This clone was recorded at least ten times. The chain combines TRBV10-3 with TRBJ1-5; perhaps TRBD1 as D (6 bases). The CDR3 consists of 16 residues. The germline V gene encodes CDR1 ENHRY and CDR2 SYGVKD. V was shortened by 0 bases and J by 1 base, with 10 bases between the two germline ends. CDR3 sequence reads: CAISESRDMSNQPQHF. For the CDR3, the DNA is TGTGCCATCAGTGAGTCTCGGGACATGAGCAATCAGCCCCAGCATTTT.

This clone showed up just a few times. This rearrangement joins TRBV12-3 or TRBV12-4 to TRBJ1-2; 7 bases line up with TRBD1. The CDR3 is 14 residues long. V gave up 4 bases and J gave up 6 bases; unmatched junction bases: 8. CDR3 nucleotides: TGTGCCAGCAGTTCGGGAGGGGGCTGGAATGGCTACACCTTC. Translation: CASSSGGGWNGYTF.

This clone was counted at least ten times. V gene TRBV18 combines with J gene TRBJ2-7; D is unclear. The V end was cut by 5 bases, the J end by 0 bases, with 5 bases between. Germline CDR1 and CDR2: KGHSH and LQKENI. The CDR3 totals 12 residues. The CDR3 protein is CASSASSYEQYF. Written as DNA, the CDR3 is TGTGCCAGCTCAGCGAGCTCCTACGAGCAGTACTTC. The complete variable domain, with remaining parts taken from reference TRBV18 and TRBJ2-7, reads NAGVMQNPRHLVRRRGQEARLRCSPMKGHSHVYWYRQLPEEGLKFMVYLQKENIIDESGMPKERFSAEFPKEGPSILRIQQVVRGDSAAYFCASSASSYEQYFGPGTRLTVT.